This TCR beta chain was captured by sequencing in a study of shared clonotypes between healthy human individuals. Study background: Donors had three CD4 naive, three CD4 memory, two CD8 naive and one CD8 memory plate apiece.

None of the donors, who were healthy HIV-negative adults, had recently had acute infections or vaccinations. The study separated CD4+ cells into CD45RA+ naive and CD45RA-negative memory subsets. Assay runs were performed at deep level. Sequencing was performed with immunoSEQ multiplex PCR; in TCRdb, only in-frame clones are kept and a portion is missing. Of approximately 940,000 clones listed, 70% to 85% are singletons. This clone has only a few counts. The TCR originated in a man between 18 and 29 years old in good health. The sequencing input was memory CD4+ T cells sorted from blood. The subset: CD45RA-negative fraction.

The chain's CDR3 is CATSKGLAGKTGELFF. The CDR3 bases are TGTGCCACCAGCAAGGGACTAGCGGGAAAAACCGGGGAGCTGTTTTTT. The chain is built from TRBV15 and TRBJ2-2; 13 nucleotides line up with TRBD2. J gave up 5 bases and V 4 bases, and 4 bases lay outside the gene matches. This CDR3 comprises 16 residues. CDR1 and CDR2 (germline): LNHNV, YYDKDF (reference sequence). The full variable domain, in which reference TRBV15 and TRBJ2-2 provide the parts outside the CDR3, is DAMVIQNPRYQVTQFGKPVTLSCSQTLNHNVMYWYQQKSSQAPKLLFHYYDKDFNNEADTPDNFQSRRPNTSFCFLDIRSPGLGDTAMYLCATSKGLAGKTGELFFGEGSRLTVL.